This T cell receptor beta chain was identified during a study of T cells after yellow fever vaccination. Study-level information: Fractions containing few cells were prepared with SMART-Seq v4 Ultra Low Input. Study results and caveats: The study noted that FACS-sorted repertoires could contain abundant clonotypes contaminating from the bulk population. In post-booster samples, most primary-vaccination clones reappeared (approximately 97% CD4, 88% CD8).

This clonotype was found a few times. The target antigen is unknown. Germline CDR1 is LNHNV and CDR2 is YYDKDF (reference sequence). V dropped 6 bases and J dropped 14; count of bases not matched to a gene: 8. CDR3 length: 12 residues. By 5'RACE template switching, TCR cDNA was produced, with a universal primer site and UMIs added in the process. TCRdb reprocessed the 5' RACE reads with MiXCR, giving one entry per CDR3 protein. This table holds hundreds of thousands of distinct CDR3 sequences, 7.5% to 9% found once. This clonotype originated in a man aged 18-30 years who received the YFV17D yellow fever vaccine. The sequenced sample was PBMCs, obtained on the day of the first yellow fever vaccination. The V and J genes are TRBV15 and TRBJ1-1, with 11 bases that match TRBD1. Here the CDR3 reads CATREGTGGKFF. The CDR3 DNA reads as TGTGCCACCAGAGAGGGGACAGGGGGAAAGTTCTTT. The whole variable domain, filled in from reference TRBV15 and TRBJ1-1, reads DAMVIQNPRYQVTQFGKPVTLSCSQTLNHNVMYWYQQKSSQAPKLLFHYYDKDFNNEADTPDNFQSRRPNTSFCFLDIRSPGLGDTAMYLCATREGTGGKFFGQGTRLTVV.